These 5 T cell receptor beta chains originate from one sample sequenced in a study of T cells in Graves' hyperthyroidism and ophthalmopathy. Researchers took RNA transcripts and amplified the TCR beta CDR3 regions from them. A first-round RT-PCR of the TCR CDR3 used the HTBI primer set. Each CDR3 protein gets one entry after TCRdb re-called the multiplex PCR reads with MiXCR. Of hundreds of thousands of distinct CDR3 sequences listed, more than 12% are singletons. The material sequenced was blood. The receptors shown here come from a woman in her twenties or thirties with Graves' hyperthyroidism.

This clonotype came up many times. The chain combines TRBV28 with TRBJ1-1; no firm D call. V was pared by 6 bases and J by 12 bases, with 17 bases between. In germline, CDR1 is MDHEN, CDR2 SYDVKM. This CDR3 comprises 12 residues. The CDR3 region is CASRSREGRPFF. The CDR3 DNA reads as TGTGCCAGCAGGTCCCGGGAAGGACGGCCTTTCTTT.

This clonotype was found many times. CDR3 DNA sequence: TGTGCCAGCACTTGGGGAATACCCGGGACTAGCGGGAGACATGAGCAGTTCTTC. It encodes CASTWGIPGTSGRHEQFF. The gene calls are TRBV2 and TRBJ2-1; 14 nucleotides match TRBD2. V lost 7 bases to trimming and J lost 8 bases; unmatched junction nucleotides: 16. From germline, CDR1 is SNHLY and CDR2 FYNNEI. This CDR3 comprises 18 residues.

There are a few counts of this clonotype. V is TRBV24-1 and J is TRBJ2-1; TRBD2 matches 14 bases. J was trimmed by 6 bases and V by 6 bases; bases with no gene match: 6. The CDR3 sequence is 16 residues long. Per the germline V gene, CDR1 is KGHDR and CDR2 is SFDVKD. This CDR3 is CATSRLAGGPFNEQFF. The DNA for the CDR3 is TGTGCCACCAGTCGACTAGCGGGAGGGCCTTTCAATGAGCAGTTCTTC.

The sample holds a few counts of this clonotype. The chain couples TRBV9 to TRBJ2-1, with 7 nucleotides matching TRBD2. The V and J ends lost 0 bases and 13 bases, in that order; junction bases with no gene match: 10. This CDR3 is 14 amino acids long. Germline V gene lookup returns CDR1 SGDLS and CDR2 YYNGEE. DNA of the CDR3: TGTGCCAGCAGCGTAGACGGGAGCGGGGAAATCCAGTTCTTC. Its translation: CASSVDGSGEIQFF.

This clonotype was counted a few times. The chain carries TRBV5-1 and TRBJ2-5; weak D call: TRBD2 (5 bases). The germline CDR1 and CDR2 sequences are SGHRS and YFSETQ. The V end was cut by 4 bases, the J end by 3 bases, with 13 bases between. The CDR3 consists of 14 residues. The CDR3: CASSPRSVKETQYF. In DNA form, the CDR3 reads TGCGCCAGCAGCCCACGTAGCGTGAAAGAGACCCAGTACTTC. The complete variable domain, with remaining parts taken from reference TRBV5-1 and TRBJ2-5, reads KAGVTQTPRYLIKTRGQQVTLSCSPISGHRSVSWYQQTPGQGLQFLFEYFSETQRNKGNFPGRFSGRQFSNSRSEMNVSTLELGDSALYLCASSPRSVKETQYFGPGTRLLVL.